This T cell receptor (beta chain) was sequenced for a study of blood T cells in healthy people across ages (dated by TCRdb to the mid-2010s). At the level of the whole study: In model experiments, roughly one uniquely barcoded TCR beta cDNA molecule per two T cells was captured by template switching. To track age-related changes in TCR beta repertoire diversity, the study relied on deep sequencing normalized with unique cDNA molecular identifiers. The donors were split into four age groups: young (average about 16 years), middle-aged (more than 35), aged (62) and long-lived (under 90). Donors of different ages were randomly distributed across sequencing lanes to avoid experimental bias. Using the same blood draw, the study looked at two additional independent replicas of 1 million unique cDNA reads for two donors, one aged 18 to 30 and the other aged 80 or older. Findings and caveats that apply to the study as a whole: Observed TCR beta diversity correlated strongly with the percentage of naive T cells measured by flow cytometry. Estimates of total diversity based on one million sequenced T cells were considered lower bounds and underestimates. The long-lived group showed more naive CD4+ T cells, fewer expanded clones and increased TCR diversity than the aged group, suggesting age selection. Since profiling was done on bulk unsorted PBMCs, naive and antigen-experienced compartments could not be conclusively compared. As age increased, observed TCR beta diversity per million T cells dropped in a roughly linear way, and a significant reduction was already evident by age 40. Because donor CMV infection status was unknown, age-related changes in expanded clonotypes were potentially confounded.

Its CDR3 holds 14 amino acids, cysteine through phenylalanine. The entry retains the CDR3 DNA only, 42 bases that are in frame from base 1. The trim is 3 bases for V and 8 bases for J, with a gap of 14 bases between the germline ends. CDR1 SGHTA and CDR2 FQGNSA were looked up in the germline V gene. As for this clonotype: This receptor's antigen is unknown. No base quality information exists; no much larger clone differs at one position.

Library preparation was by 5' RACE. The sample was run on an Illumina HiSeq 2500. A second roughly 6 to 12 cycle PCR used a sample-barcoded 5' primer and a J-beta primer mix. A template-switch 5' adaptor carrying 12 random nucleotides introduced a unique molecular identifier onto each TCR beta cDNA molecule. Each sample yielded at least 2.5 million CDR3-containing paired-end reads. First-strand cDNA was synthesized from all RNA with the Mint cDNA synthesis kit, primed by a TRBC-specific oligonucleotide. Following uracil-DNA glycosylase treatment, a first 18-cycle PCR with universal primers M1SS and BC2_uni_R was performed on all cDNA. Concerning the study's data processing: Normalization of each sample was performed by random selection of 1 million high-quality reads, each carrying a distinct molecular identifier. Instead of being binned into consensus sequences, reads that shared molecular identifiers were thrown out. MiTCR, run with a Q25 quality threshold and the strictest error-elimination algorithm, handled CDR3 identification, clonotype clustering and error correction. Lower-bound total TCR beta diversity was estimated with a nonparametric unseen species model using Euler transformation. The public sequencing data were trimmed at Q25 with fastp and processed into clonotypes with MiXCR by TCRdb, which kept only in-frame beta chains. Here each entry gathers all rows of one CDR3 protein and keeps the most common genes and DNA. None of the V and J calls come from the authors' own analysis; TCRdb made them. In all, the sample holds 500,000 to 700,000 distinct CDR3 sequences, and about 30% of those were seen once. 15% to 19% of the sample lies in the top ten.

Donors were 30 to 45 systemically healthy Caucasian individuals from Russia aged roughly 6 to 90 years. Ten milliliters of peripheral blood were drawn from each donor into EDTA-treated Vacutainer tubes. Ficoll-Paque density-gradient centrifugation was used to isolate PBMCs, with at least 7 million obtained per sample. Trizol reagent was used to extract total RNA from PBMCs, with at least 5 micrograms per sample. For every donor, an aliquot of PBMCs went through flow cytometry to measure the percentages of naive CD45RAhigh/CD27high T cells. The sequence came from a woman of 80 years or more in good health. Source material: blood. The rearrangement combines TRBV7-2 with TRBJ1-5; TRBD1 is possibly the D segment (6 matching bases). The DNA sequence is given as TGTGCCAGCAGCTTGAATACAGGGTTTAAGCCCCAGCATTTT. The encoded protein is CASSLNTGFKPQHF.